This T cell receptor beta chain came from a study of blood T cell repertoires in COVID-19. Study at large: Material from acute and convalescent COVID-19 was sourced from the United States, Italy and Spain. In each case, the material was cDNA or gDNA derived from T cells, B-cell-depleted T cells, or PBMCs.

Authors' methods: Reference gene primer amplification gave nucleated cell count estimates. Profiled with immunoSEQ multiplex PCR; TCRdb holds only in-frame clones, not every one. That table gives V, J and clone size, and the DNA gave D and trimming. The sample records roughly 20,000 clones, over 85% being singletons. Germline V gives CDR1 SGHVS, CDR2 FQNEAQ. V dropped 1 base and J dropped 5 bases, with 14 bases sitting between them. The CDR3 has 15 amino acids. The source is a woman older than 75 with active COVID-19. Sequencing was carried out using peripheral blood. The rearrangement joins TRBV7-8 to TRBJ2-5; D is ambiguous. The CDR3 here is CASSLGSAHRETQYF. The CDR3 DNA is TGTGCCAGCAGCTTAGGGTCCGCCCACCGGGAGACCCAGTACTTC. The full variable domain, in which reference TRBV7-8 and TRBJ2-5 provide the parts outside the CDR3, is GAGVSQSPRYKVAKRGQDVALRCDPISGHVSLFWYQQALGQGPEFLTYFQNEAQLDKSGLPSDRFFAERPEGSVSTLKIQRTQQEDSAVYLCASSLGSAHRETQYFGPGTRLLVL.